These 29 T cell receptor beta chains originate from one sample sequenced in a study of T cell repertoires in cytomegalovirus infection. TCRdb reprocessed the reads with MiXCR, giving one entry per CDR3 protein. The data contain some 440,000 distinct CDR3 sequences, approximately 31% of them singletons. The sequenced sample was PBMCs. All receptors derive from a human donor in good health (CMV status not recorded). Some clones in this sample may be carry-over from other donors' samples.

This clonotype showed up just a few times. The chain joins TRBV7-9 to TRBJ1-1; tentatively, D is TRBD1 (5 bases). The V gene's germline CDR1 is SEHNR and CDR2 FQNEAQ (reference sequence). V was clipped by 5 bases and J by 5 bases, with 18 bases between them. The CDR3 has 15 amino acids. The CDR3 region is CASSHNTAGTTEAFF. The CDR3 region has the DNA TGTGCCAGCAGCCACAATACCGCGGGGACGACTGAAGCTTTCTTT.

This clonotype was counted between two and nine times. The rearrangement links TRBV5-6 to TRBJ2-3; D perhaps matches TRBD2 (5 bases). V gave up 0 bases and J gave up 0 bases, with 14 bases separating them. CDR1 is SGHDT, CDR2 YYEEEE, per germline. The CDR3 sequence is 17 residues long. The chain's CDR3 is CASSLAIRDVSTDTQYF. CDR3 coding DNA: TGTGCCAGCAGCTTGGCGATCCGGGATGTGAGCACAGATACGCAGTATTTT.

This clonotype was detected ten times or more. CDR3 nucleotides: TGTGCTAGTGGAGCGGGCCCCCCGTATGGCTACACCTTC. This encodes CASGAGPPYGYTF. The V call is TRBV12-5, the J call TRBJ1-2; D is uncertain. This CDR3 comprises 13 residues. From germline, CDR1 is LGHNT and CDR2 FRNRAP. Trimming removed 6 bases from V and 5 bases from J, with 13 bases in between.

A remark on this clonotype: A read error may account for a junction end that differs from germline. The rearrangement links TRBV6-2 or TRBV6-3 to TRBJ2-1; D is unclear. Germline V gene lookup returns CDR1 MNHEY and CDR2 SVGEGT. The CDR3 contains 12 residues. The CDR3 DNA follows: TGCGCTACGGATTTGGGTAACAATGAGCAGTTCTTC. Translating gives CATDLGNNEQFF.

The chain couples TRBV6-9 to TRBJ1-1; TRBD1 might be the D (5 bases). V was pared by 11 bases and J by 7 bases, with 14 bases between. CDR1 is MNHGY and CDR2 is SVAAGI in the germline V gene. The CDR3 extends over 11 amino acids. CDR3 sequence reads: CAPQGGHEAFF. The CDR3, as DNA: TGTGCCCCTCAAGGAGGACATGAAGCTTTCTTT.

V usage is TRBV7-9 and J usage is TRBJ1-5; a possible D gene is TRBD1 (6 bases). This CDR3 spans 15 amino acids. Germline V gene data show CDR1 as SEHNR and CDR2 as FQNEAQ (reference sequence). Trimming took off 5 bases at V and 2 bases at J, with 13 bases between the two ends. This CDR3 is CASSQGNSGNQPQHF. DNA for the CDR3: TGTGCCAGCAGCCAGGGGAATAGTGGCAATCAGCCCCAGCATTTT.

Many counts were recorded for this clonotype. The rearrangement joins TRBV7-8 to TRBJ2-7; tentative D call: TRBD1 (5 bases). The germline V and J ends were trimmed by 2 bases and 3 bases, with 20 bases remaining between them. The CDR3 totals 17 residues. Germline V gene lookup returns CDR1 SGHVS and CDR2 FQNEAQ. The CDR3 spells CASSLRRDLREGYEQYF. DNA of the CDR3: TGTGCCAGCAGCTTAAGGAGAGACCTCAGGGAAGGCTACGAGCAGTACTTC.

The chain is built from TRBV5-4 and TRBJ2-3, with TRBD2 matching over 10 bases. The CDR3 contains 15 residues. Trimming removed 1 base from V and 4 bases from J; junction bases left unmatched: 3. Germline V gene data show CDR1 as SGHNT and CDR2 as YYREEE (reference sequence). CDR3: CASSLRTSGADTQYF. CDR3 sequence (DNA): TGTGCCAGCAGCTTGAGGACTAGCGGTGCAGATACGCAGTATTTT.

This clonotype was detected many times. V usage is TRBV4-1 and J usage is TRBJ2-1; D call uncertain. This CDR3 spans 15 amino acids. Trimming took 4 bases from V and 4 from J, leaving 14 bases between them. The germline gives CDR1 MGHRA, CDR2 YSYEKL. The CDR3 region is CASSPSPALYNEQFF. CDR3 in DNA: TGCGCCAGCAGCCCATCCCCGGCTCTTTACAATGAGCAGTTCTTC.

This chain connects TRBV5-6 to TRBJ2-3, with 9 bases matching TRBD2. The V and J ends lost 3 bases and 4 bases, in that order; junction bases with no gene match: 3. Germline V gene sequence: CDR1 SGHDT, CDR2 YYEEEE. This CDR3 has 14 residues. The CDR3, as DNA: TGTGCCAGCAGCTATGGCGGGGGGGCAGATACGCAGTATTTT. It codes for CASSYGGGADTQYF.

V and J are TRBV24-1 and TRBJ1-4, with 10 bases lining up with TRBD1. The germline gives CDR1 KGHDR, CDR2 SFDVKD. This CDR3 has 15 residues. V lost 5 bases and J lost 7; bases outside the gene matches: 6. The CDR3 DNA follows: TGTGCCACCAGTGCCGGGACAGGGGCATCTGAAAAACTGTTTTTT. It translates to CATSAGTGASEKLFF.

J is TRBJ2-7 and V is TRBV29-1, with 8 bases lining up with TRBD1. In germline, CDR1 is SQVTM, CDR2 ANQGSEA. Trimming cost V 8 bases and J 6 bases; bases outside gene matches: 9. The CDR3 is 12 amino acids. Here the CDR3 DNA reads TGCAGCATCCGGGACAGGACCTCCGAGCAGTACTTC. Protein sequence: CSIRDRTSEQYF.

The chain joins TRBV28 to TRBJ1-5; TRBD1 matches at 7 bases. The length of the CDR3 is 17 residues. Germline V CDR1 and CDR2: MDHEN, SYDVKM. J gave up 2 bases and V 3 bases, and 10 bases lay outside the gene matches. CDR3 nucleotide sequence: TGTGCCAGCAGTTTGGTGGCGGGGGGGACAGGCAATCAGCCCCAGCATTTT. It is translated as CASSLVAGGTGNQPQHF. The entire variable domain, with the rest obtained from reference TRBV28 and TRBJ1-5, is as follows: DVKVTQSSRYLVKRTGEKVFLECVQDMDHENMFWYRQDPGLGLRLIYFSYDVKMKEKGDIPEGYSVSREKKERFSLILESASTNQTSMYLCASSLVAGGTGNQPQHFGDGTRLSIL.

This clonotype was found many times. The genes are TRBV7-2 and TRBJ2-7; TRBD2 matches at 9 bases. The V segment lost 1 base and the J segment 2 bases; nucleotides outside the gene matches: 3. This CDR3 region has 15 residues. Germline V gene data show CDR1 as SGHTA and CDR2 as FQGNSA. CDR3 nucleotides: TGTGCCAGCAGCTTAGGTAGCGGGGGTCCCTACGAGCAGTACTTC. The encoded protein is CASSLGSGGPYEQYF.

V usage is TRBV5-8 and J usage is TRBJ1-6; D is unclear. Trimming removed 0 bases at V and 2 bases at J, with 6 bases between. This CDR3 region has 15 residues. Germline V gene data show CDR1 as SGHTS and CDR2 as YDEGEE. This chain's CDR3 is CASSLGQAYNSPLHF. In DNA form, the CDR3 reads TGTGCCAGCAGCTTGGGGCAGGCCTATAATTCACCCCTCCACTTT.

The chain recombines TRBV6-5 with TRBJ2-3; D is unclear. Germline CDR1 and CDR2: MNHEY and SVGAGI. This CDR3 comprises 16 residues. The V end was cut by 0 bases, the J end by 0 bases, with 10 bases between. CDR3 in DNA: TGTGCCAGCAGTTACTCTGAAGGATCTAGCACAGATACGCAGTATTTT. Translation gives CASSYSEGSSTDTQYF.

The V gene is TRBV20-1, the J gene TRBJ1-6, with TRBD1 identical over 8 bases. The junction had 7 bases not matched to a gene; V was cut back by 3 bases and J by 9 bases. The CDR3 covers 14 residues. Germline CDR1 is DFQATT and CDR2 is SNEGSKA (reference sequence). The CDR3 region is CSASKGQGGSPLHF. CDR3 bases: TGCAGTGCTAGTAAAGGACAGGGCGGTTCACCCCTCCACTTT.

This clonotype was picked up a small number of times. V and J are TRBV6-2 or TRBV6-3 and TRBJ2-2, with 10 positions matching TRBD2. This CDR3 is 17 amino acids long. CDR1 and CDR2 from the germline V gene are MNHEY and SVGEGT. V lost 7 bases to trimming and J lost 7 bases; unmatched junction nucleotides: 15. CDR3 nucleotides: TGTGCCAGCACCTCAATGGCTAGCGGGGGAGTAGTCGGGGAGCTGTTTTTT. Translated, it gives CASTSMASGGVVGELFF.

The rearrangement joins TRBV5-6 to TRBJ2-3; D is unresolved. Trimming took 0 bases from V and 0 from J, leaving 11 bases between them. CDR3 length: 16 amino acids. CDR1 and CDR2 (germline): SGHDT, YYEEEE. The CDR3 here is CASSLGRLFSTDTQYF. DNA of the CDR3: TGTGCCAGCAGCTTGGGTCGGCTCTTTAGCACAGATACGCAGTATTTT.

This clonotype has a count of ten or more. The chain is built from TRBV11-3 and TRBJ1-3, with a tentative D call TRBD1 (6 bases). This CDR3 comprises 14 residues. V was shortened by 3 bases and J by 2 bases, with 8 bases between the two germline ends. Per the germline V gene, CDR1 is SGHNT and CDR2 is YENEEA. CDR3 sequence reads: CASSLTGPGNTIYF. The CDR3 coding sequence is TGTGCCAGCAGCTTGACAGGCCCTGGAAACACCATATATTTT.

V and J are TRBV18 and TRBJ2-5, with 8 nucleotides matching TRBD2. Trimming removed 3 bases from V and 5 bases from J; junction bases left unmatched: 5. From germline, CDR1 is KGHSH and CDR2 LQKENI. This CDR3 contains 14 residues. CDR3 amino acids: CASSPGTSWETQYF. The CDR3 nucleotides read TGTGCCAGCTCACCGGGGACTAGTTGGGAGACCCAGTACTTC.

The rearrangement joins TRBV12-3 or TRBV12-4 to TRBJ2-3, with D possibly TRBD1 on 6 matching bases. V lost 3 bases and J 4 bases, leaving 11 bases between the germline ends. This CDR3 has 14 residues. CDR3 residues: CASSFQGWADTQYF. CDR3 DNA: TGTGCCAGCAGTTTTCAGGGGTGGGCAGATACGCAGTATTTT.

The chain is built from TRBV19 and TRBJ1-2; D is ambiguous. CDR1 LNHDA and CDR2 SQIVND come from the germline V gene (reference sequence). Trimming stripped 0 bases from V and 3 bases from J, with 11 bases between. The CDR3 totals 15 residues. The CDR3 DNA sequence: TGTGCCAGTAGTATAGATCCGACGGACCACTATGGCTACACCTTC. As protein: CASSIDPTDHYGYTF.

This clonotype was counted at least ten times. This chain joins TRBV12-3 or TRBV12-4 and TRBJ1-5; D unclear. V was trimmed by 4 bases and J by 3 bases, leaving 7 bases between them. This CDR3 comprises 13 residues. The CDR3: CASSWRDNQPQHF. The CDR3 nucleotides read TGTGCCAGCAGTTGGAGGGACAATCAGCCCCAGCATTTT.

The chain is built from TRBV7-6 and TRBJ2-7; maybe TRBD1 (6 bases). V shed 5 bases and J shed 0 bases, with 14 bases lying between them. Germline values: CDR1 SGHVS, CDR2 FNYEAQ. The CDR3 has 15 residues. The DNA for the CDR3 is TGTGCCAGCAGCCTGAGGGGGTACAGCTCCTACGAGCAGTACTTC. Amino acid sequence: CASSLRGYSSYEQYF.

The chain carries TRBV2 and TRBJ2-5; 8 nucleotides agree with TRBD1. J gave up 7 bases and V 1 base, and 8 bases lay outside the gene matches. The CDR3 is 15 residues long. Germline values: CDR1 SNHLY, CDR2 FYNNEI. CDR3: CASSEEQGVIGTQYF. CDR3 DNA sequence: TGTGCCAGCAGTGAAGAACAGGGGGTCATAGGGACCCAGTACTTC.

The V and J genes are TRBV7-8 and TRBJ1-3; TRBD1 is a possible D gene (5 bases). The germline V gene encodes CDR1 SGHVS and CDR2 FQNEAQ. The CDR3 sequence is 15 residues long. Trimming stripped 4 bases from V and 0 bases from J, with 10 bases between. CDR3 in amino acids: CASSSGAYSGNTIYF. The CDR3 coding sequence is TGTGCCAGCAGCTCCGGGGCTTACTCTGGAAACACCATATATTTT.

This clonotype showed up just a few times. The V and J genes are TRBV5-1 and TRBJ1-6; unclear D gene. V dropped 4 bases and J dropped 10 bases, with 15 bases sitting between them. Per germline, CDR1 SGHRS and CDR2 YFSETQ. CDR3 length: 14 amino acids. CDR3 DNA: TGCGCCAGCAGCCAAACGGACGCAGGCTCACCCCTCCACTTT. The encoded protein is CASSQTDAGSPLHF.

In this sample, this clonotype turned up a few times. The chain combines TRBV29-1 with TRBJ2-5; no definite D call. V lost 1 base, J lost 3 bases, and 6 bases lay in between. The CDR3 has 12 residues. CDR1 and CDR2 (germline): SQVTM, ANQGSEA. The CDR3 spells CSVEVPEETQYF. CDR3 DNA sequence: TGCAGCGTTGAAGTCCCCGAAGAGACCCAGTACTTC.